This T cell receptor beta chain comes out of a study of T cells in Graves' hyperthyroidism and ophthalmopathy. Germline CDR1 LGHNT, CDR2 FRNRAP. The V end was cut by 6 bases, the J end by 5 bases, with 16 bases between. The CDR3 contains 14 residues. The TCR beta CDR3 regions underwent amplification using RNA transcripts as the source. TCR CDR3 underwent first-round RT-PCR with the HTBI primer set. TCRdb reprocessed the multiplex PCR reads with MiXCR, giving one entry per CDR3 protein. This table holds hundreds of thousands of distinct CDR3 sequences, 38% found once. The specimen sequenced was blood. This TCR derives from a man between 18 and 29 years old with Graves' hyperthyroidism. The chain carries TRBV12-5 and TRBJ1-1; no definite D call. The CDR3 protein is CASGTSIRRTEAFF. CDR3 in DNA: TGTGCTAGTGGGACTTCGATTCGGAGGACTGAAGCTTTCTTT.